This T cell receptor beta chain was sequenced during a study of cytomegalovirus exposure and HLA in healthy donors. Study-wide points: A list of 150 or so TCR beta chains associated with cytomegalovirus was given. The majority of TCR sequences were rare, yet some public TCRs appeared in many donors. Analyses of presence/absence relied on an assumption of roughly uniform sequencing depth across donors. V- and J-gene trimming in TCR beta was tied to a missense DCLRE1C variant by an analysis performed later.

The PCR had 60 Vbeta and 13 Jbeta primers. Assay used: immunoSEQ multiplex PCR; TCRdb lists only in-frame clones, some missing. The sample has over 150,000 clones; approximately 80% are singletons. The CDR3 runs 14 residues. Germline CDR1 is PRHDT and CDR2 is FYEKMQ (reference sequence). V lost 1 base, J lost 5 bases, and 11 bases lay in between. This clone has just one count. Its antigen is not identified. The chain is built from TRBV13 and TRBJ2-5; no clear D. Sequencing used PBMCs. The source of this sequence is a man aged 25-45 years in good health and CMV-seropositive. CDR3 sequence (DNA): TGTGCCAGCAGCTTAGCCCCTAGATACGAGACCCAGTACTTC. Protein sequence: CASSLAPRYETQYF.